Shown below are 29 T cell receptor beta chains from a single sample sequenced in a study of T cell repertoires in cytomegalovirus infection. TCRdb reprocessed the reads with MiXCR, giving one entry per CDR3 protein. This sample yields fewer than 300,000 distinct CDR3 sequences, of which roughly 25% are seen a single time; around 14% belongs to the top ten. Sequencing was done on a sample of PBMCs. These receptors were obtained from a human donor in good health (CMV status not recorded). Some clones in this sample may be carry-over from other donors' samples.

This rearrangement joins TRBV7-6 to TRBJ2-5; weak D call: TRBD2 (5 bases). The CDR3 sequence is 14 residues long. CDR1 is SGHVS and CDR2 is FNYEAQ in the germline V gene. V shed 2 bases and J shed 1 base, with 8 bases lying between them. CDR3 nucleotides: TGTGCCAGCAGCTTACTAGCTATCCAAGAGACCCAGTACTTC. It is translated as CASSLLAIQETQYF.

This clonotype was counted only a few times. CDR3 region: CAISGGRDGGGEQYF. The CDR3 DNA is TGTGCCATCAGTGGAGGTCGGGACGGGGGGGGAGAGCAGTACTTC. The rearrangement joins TRBV10-3 to TRBJ2-7; 8 bases align to TRBD2. The CDR3 extends over 15 amino acids. The ends lost 4 bases at V and 7 bases at J; junction bases unmatched: 12. Germline CDR1 is ENHRY and CDR2 is SYGVKD.

In this sample, this clonotype turned up a few times. V and J are TRBV28 and TRBJ2-2; D is possibly TRBD2 (6 bases). V was pared by 10 bases and J by 7 bases, with 19 bases between. Germline V gene sequence: CDR1 MDHEN, CDR2 SYDVKM. This CDR3 is 14 amino acids long. This CDR3 is CATQPGGKVGELFF. The CDR3 DNA follows: TGTGCCACCCAGCCCGGGGGAAAAGTCGGGGAGCTGTTTTTT.

The V gene is TRBV6-1, the J gene TRBJ2-1, with D possibly called TRBD1 or TRBD2 (5 bases each). With 6 bases removed from V and 9 bases from J, the gap between germline ends came to 21 bases. The V gene's germline CDR1 is MNHNS and CDR2 SASEGT. CDR3 size: 15 residues. The CDR3 nucleotides are TGTGCCAGCAGCGCAACCGGGACCTATGTAGCTGAGCAGTTCTTC. This translates into CASSATGTYVAEQFF.

V usage is TRBV15 and J usage is TRBJ2-1; the D is unclear. Trimming took off 5 bases at V and 7 bases at J, with 12 bases between the two ends. This CDR3 spans 13 amino acids. The germline gives CDR1 LNHNV, CDR2 YYDKDF (reference sequence). The CDR3 region has the DNA TGTGCCACCAGCCAGGCTTTAGAGAATGAGCAGTTCTTC. This sequence encodes CATSQALENEQFF.

This clonotype was seen only a few times. The chain couples TRBV7-2 to TRBJ1-2; 8 nucleotides align to TRBD1. The germline CDR1 and CDR2 sequences are SGHTA and FQGNSA. After removal of 7 bases from V and 8 bases from J, the junction contained 9 bases not matched to a gene. The CDR3 length is 13 residues. The CDR3 DNA follows: TGTGCCAGCATCGACCAGGGGGCTCGCGGCTACACCTTC. Translating it yields CASIDQGARGYTF.

The rearrangement joins TRBV7-2 to TRBJ1-2; the D gene is possibly TRBD1 (6 bases). CDR1 is SGHTA, CDR2 FQGNSA, per germline. V shed 2 bases and J shed 3 bases, with 13 bases lying between them. This CDR3 comprises 15 residues. The DNA of the CDR3 is TGTGCCAGCAGCTTAATCCCAGGGGCAGACTATGGCTACACCTTC. Encoded protein: CASSLIPGADYGYTF.

For the CDR3, the DNA is TGTGCCAGCAGCTTTTCGGGGTATAATTCACCCCTCCACTTT. Its translation: CASSFSGYNSPLHF. The chain couples TRBV7-2 to TRBJ1-6, with D hard to call. The CDR3 has 14 amino acids. Per the germline V gene, CDR1 is SGHTA and CDR2 is FQGNSA. Trimming stripped 3 bases from V and 4 bases from J, with 7 bases between. Full variable domain (outside the CDR3, taken from reference TRBV7-2 and TRBJ1-6): GAGVSQSPSNKVTEKGKDVELRCDPISGHTALYWYRQSLGQGLEFLIYFQGNSAPDKSGLPSDRFSAERTGGSVSTLTIQRTQQEDSAVYLCASSFSGYNSPLHFGNGTRLTVT.

The chain has TRBV29-1 and TRBJ1-2; D uncertain. Germline V gene lookup returns CDR1 SQVTM and CDR2 ANQGSEA. V lost 4 bases and J 6 bases, leaving 9 bases between the germline ends. This CDR3 spans 11 amino acids. The CDR3 protein is CSVVGGNGYTF. The DNA for the CDR3 is TGCAGCGTTGTAGGCGGTAATGGCTACACCTTC.

V is TRBV12-3 or TRBV12-4 and J is TRBJ2-1, with 7 nucleotides matching TRBD2. Trimming cost V 3 bases and J 5 bases; bases outside gene matches: 7. CDR3 length equals 15 residues. Here the CDR3 reads CASSFGLAANNEQFF. CDR3 bases: TGTGCCAGCAGTTTTGGCCTAGCGGCCAACAATGAGCAGTTCTTC.

The chain combines TRBV18 with TRBJ1-1; tentative D call: TRBD1 (5 bases). Germline V gives CDR1 KGHSH, CDR2 LQKENI. The CDR3 runs to 14 residues. Trimming cost V 1 base and J 4 bases, with 10 bases left between them. The CDR3 here is CASSPRPGSTEAFF. In nucleotides, the CDR3 is TGTGCCAGCTCACCACGGCCAGGGAGCACTGAAGCTTTCTTT.

This clonotype was seen a handful of times. The chain joins TRBV4-3 to TRBJ1-2; 9 bases map to TRBD1. V shed 1 base, J shed 0 bases, and the junction held 6 bases outside the gene matches. The CDR3 covers 17 residues. CDR1 is LGHNA and CDR2 is YSLEER in the germline V gene. For the CDR3, the DNA is TGCGCCAGCAGCCAAGTCGGTCGACAGGGGGCTAACTATGGCTACACCTTC. Protein sequence: CASSQVGRQGANYGYTF.

V gene TRBV24-1 combines with J gene TRBJ2-1; D remains unclear. Germline V gene data show CDR1 as KGHDR and CDR2 as SFDVKD. The CDR3 has 13 amino acids. Deletions cut 7 bases from V and 7 bases from J, with 13 bases between. CDR3 residues: CATSAEGKNEQFF. In DNA form, the CDR3 reads TGTGCCACCAGCGCTGAAGGGAAGAATGAGCAGTTCTTC.

This clonotype was seen a few times. This chain connects TRBV11-2 to TRBJ2-5; D gene ambiguous. Germline V gives CDR1 SGHAT, CDR2 FQNNGV. V gave up 5 bases and J gave up 2 bases, with 12 bases separating them. This CDR3 comprises 14 residues. The CDR3 sequence: CASSVSLTQETQYF. CDR3 nucleotide sequence: TGTGCCAGCAGCGTAAGTCTTACTCAAGAGACCCAGTACTTC.

The chain has TRBV7-2 and TRBJ2-2, with 7 bases lining up with TRBD2. The CDR3 runs 14 residues. Germline trimming cut 7 bases from V and 7 bases from J; bases unmatched to any gene: 9. From germline, CDR1 is SGHTA and CDR2 FQGNSA. The CDR3 loop reads CASKFWTSDGELFF. As DNA, the CDR3 is TGTGCCAGCAAGTTTTGGACTAGTGACGGGGAGCTGTTTTTT.

This clonotype was seen a handful of times. The chain has TRBV2 and TRBJ1-6; D unresolved. Deletions cut 0 bases from V and 8 bases from J, with 14 bases between. Germline-derived CDR1 and CDR2 are SNHLY and FYNNEI. This CDR3 is 16 amino acids long. As DNA, the CDR3 is TGTGCCAGCAGTGAAGCTCGTCCTCACCTATATTCACCCCTCCACTTT. This translates into CASSEARPHLYSPLHF.

The chain has TRBV29-1 and TRBJ2-4; 8 positions match TRBD2. CDR3 length equals 13 residues. CDR1 SQVTM and CDR2 ANQGSEA come from the germline V gene. The V segment lost 2 bases and the J segment 7 bases; nucleotides outside the gene matches: 4. CDR3 nucleotides: TGCAGCGTTGAATGGGGCGGGGGGAACATTCAGTACTTC. Translated: CSVEWGGGNIQYF.

J is TRBJ2-4 and V is TRBV10-3; D perhaps matches TRBD2 (6 bases). The CDR3 is made up of 17 amino acids. Deletions cut 5 bases from V and 3 bases from J, with 20 bases between. Germline assignment: CDR1 ENHRY and CDR2 SYGVKD. CDR3 bases: TGTGCCATCAGTCAAATGGGACTCCGTCCCGACAAAAACATTCAGTACTTC. It yields the protein CAISQMGLRPDKNIQYF.

This clonotype was observed many times. The chain has TRBV12-3 or TRBV12-4 and TRBJ2-7, with D perhaps TRBD2 (7 bases). Trimming took off 6 bases at V and 2 bases at J, with 14 bases between the two ends. The CDR3 consists of 14 residues. The CDR3 DNA is TGTGCCAGCAGCCCTAGGGAGGGGGCCTACGAGCAGTACTTC. Translated, it gives CASSPREGAYEQYF.

This clonotype has ten or more counts. V is TRBV7-6 and J is TRBJ1-1; a weak D match, TRBD1 (5 bases). Trimming pared 4 bases from V and 5 bases from J, leaving 11 bases between. The CDR3 runs to 13 residues. CDR1 is SGHVS and CDR2 is FNYEAQ in the germline V gene. CDR3 residues: CASSSTVGTEAFF. The CDR3 nucleotides are TGTGCCAGCAGCTCGACAGTAGGGACTGAAGCTTTCTTT.

This clonotype occurred a few times. The gene calls are TRBV28 and TRBJ1-5; TRBD1 matches at 7 bases. Trimming removed 2 bases from V and 0 bases from J; junction bases left unmatched: 4. The CDR3 contains 16 residues. Germline V lookup: CDR1 MDHEN, CDR2 SYDVKM. CDR3 amino acids: CASSLPGTASNQPQHF. The CDR3 DNA follows: TGTGCCAGCAGTTTACCCGGGACAGCTAGCAATCAGCCCCAGCATTTT.

In this sample, this clonotype turned up many times. This sequence joins TRBV7-8 and TRBJ2-1; D remains ambiguous. Trimming shortened V by 5 bases and J by 9 bases, and 11 bases separated the two germline ends. There are 12 residues in the CDR3. Germline assignment: CDR1 SGHVS and CDR2 FQNEAQ. The CDR3 coding sequence is TGTGCCAGCAGCCAGAGGCTGGGTGAGCAGTTCTTC. Protein product: CASSQRLGEQFF.

This clonotype came up many times. The CDR3 DNA is TGTGCCAGCAGCTTAGTCAGGGAGACCCAGTACTTC. Amino acids: CASSLVRETQYF. The V gene is TRBV7-2, the J gene TRBJ2-5; D not certain. Looked up from germline, CDR1 is SGHTA and CDR2 is FQGNSA. CDR3 length equals 12 residues. V was cut by 1 base and J by 5 bases, with 5 bases left in between.

The chain carries TRBV5-6 and TRBJ2-5, with 9 bases that match TRBD2. Looked up from germline, CDR1 is SGHDT and CDR2 is YYEEEE. V dropped 3 bases and J dropped 2; count of bases not matched to a gene: 11. The length of the CDR3 is 17 residues. Here the CDR3 reads CASSWVPSGVQQETQYF. CDR3 DNA sequence: TGTGCCAGCAGCTGGGTCCCTAGCGGGGTCCAACAAGAGACCCAGTACTTC.

There are a few counts of this clonotype. V gene TRBV20-1 combines with J gene TRBJ1-5; 7 bases agree with TRBD1. Trimming removed 0 bases from V and 4 bases from J; junction bases left unmatched: 9. The CDR3 spans 16 residues. Germline CDR1 is DFQATT and CDR2 is SNEGSKA (reference sequence). CDR3 sequence (DNA): TGCAGTGCTAGAGATGACATAAGGGGGCCTAATCAGCCCCAGCATTTT. Its protein product is CSARDDIRGPNQPQHF.

V is TRBV5-4 and J is TRBJ1-6, with D possibly matching TRBD1 (6 bases). The V gene lost 4 bases and the J gene lost 10 bases, with 15 bases spanning the gap. Germline assignment: CDR1 SGHNT and CDR2 YYREEE (reference sequence). The CDR3 loop spans 14 amino acids. The CDR3: CASSPTGSGSPLHF. As DNA, the CDR3 is TGTGCCAGCAGCCCTACAGGGTCTGGCTCACCCCTCCACTTT.

The chain couples TRBV6-1 to TRBJ1-2; possibly TRBD1 for D (5 bases). Trimming took off 8 bases at V and 8 bases at J, with 18 bases between the two ends. CDR1 MNHNS and CDR2 SASEGT come from the germline V gene. The CDR3 is 13 amino acids. CDR3 residues: CASGEGLGGGYTF. CDR3 bases: TGTGCCAGCGGAGAGGGGTTAGGAGGCGGCTACACCTTC.

This clonotype was picked up a small number of times. The V call is TRBV5-6, the J call TRBJ2-1; 14 positions agree with TRBD2. The germline V gene has CDR1 SGHDT and CDR2 YYEEEE. Trimming cost V 4 bases and J 9 bases; bases outside gene matches: 6. The CDR3 is 15 residues long. CDR3: CASSPGLAGVFEQFF. As DNA, the CDR3 is TGTGCCAGCAGCCCGGGACTAGCGGGAGTGTTTGAGCAGTTCTTC.

This chain connects TRBV10-3 to TRBJ1-5; 9 positions agree with TRBD1. J lost 7 bases, V lost 0 bases, and 4 bases had no gene match. Germline V gene lookup returns CDR1 ENHRY and CDR2 SYGVKD. The CDR3 length is 15 residues. The CDR3 sequence: CAISESTGGWQPQHF. The CDR3 nucleotides are TGTGCCATCAGTGAGTCGACAGGGGGATGGCAGCCCCAGCATTTT.